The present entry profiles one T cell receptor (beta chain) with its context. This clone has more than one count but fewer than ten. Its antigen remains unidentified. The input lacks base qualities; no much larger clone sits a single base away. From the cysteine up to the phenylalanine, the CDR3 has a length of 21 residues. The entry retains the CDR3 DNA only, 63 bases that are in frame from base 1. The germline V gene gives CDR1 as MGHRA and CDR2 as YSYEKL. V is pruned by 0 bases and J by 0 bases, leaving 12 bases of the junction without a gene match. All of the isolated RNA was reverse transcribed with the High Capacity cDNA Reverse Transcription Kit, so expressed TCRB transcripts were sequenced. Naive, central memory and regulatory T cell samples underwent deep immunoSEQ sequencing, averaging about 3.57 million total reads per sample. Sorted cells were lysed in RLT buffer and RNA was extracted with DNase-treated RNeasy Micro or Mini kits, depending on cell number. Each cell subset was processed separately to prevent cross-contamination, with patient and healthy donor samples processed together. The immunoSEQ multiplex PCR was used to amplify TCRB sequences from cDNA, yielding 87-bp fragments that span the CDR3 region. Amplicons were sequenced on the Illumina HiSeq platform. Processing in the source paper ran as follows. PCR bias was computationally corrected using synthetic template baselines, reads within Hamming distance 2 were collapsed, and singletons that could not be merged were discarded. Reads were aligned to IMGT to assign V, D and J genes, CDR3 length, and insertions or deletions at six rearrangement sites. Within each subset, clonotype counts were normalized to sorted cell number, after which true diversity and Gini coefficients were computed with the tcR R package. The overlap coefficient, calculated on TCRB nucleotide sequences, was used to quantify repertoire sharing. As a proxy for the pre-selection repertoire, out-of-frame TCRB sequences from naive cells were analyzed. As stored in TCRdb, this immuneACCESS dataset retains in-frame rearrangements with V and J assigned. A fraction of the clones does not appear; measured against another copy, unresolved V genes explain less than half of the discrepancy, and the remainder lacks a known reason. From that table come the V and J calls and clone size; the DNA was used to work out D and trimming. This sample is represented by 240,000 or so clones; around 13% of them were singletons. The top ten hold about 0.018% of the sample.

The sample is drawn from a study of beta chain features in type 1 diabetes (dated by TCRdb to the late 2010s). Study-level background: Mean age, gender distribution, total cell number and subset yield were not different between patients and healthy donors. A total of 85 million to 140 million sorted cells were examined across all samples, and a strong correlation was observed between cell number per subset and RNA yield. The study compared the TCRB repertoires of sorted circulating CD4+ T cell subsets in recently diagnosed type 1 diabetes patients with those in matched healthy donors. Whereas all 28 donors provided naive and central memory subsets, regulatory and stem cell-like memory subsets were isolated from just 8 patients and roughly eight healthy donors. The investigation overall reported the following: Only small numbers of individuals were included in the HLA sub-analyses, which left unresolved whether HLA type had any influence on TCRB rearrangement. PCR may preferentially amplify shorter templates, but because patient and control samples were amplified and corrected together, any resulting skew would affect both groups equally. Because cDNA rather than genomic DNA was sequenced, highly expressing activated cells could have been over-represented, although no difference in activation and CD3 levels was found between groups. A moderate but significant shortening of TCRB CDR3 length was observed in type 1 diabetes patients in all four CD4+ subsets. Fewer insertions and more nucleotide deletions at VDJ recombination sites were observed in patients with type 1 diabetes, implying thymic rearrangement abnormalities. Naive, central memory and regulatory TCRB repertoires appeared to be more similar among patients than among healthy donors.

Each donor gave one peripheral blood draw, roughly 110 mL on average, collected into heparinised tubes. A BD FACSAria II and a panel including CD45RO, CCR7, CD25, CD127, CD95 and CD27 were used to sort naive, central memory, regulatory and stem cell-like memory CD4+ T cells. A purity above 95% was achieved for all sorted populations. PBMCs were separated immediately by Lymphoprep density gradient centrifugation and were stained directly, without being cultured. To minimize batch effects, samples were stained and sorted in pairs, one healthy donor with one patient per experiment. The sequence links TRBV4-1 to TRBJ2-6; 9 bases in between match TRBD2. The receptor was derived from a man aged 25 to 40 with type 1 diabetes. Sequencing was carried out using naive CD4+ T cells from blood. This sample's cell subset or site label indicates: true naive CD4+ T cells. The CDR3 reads CASSQDGGLAGSYSGANVLTF. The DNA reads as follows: TGCGCCAGCAGCCAAGATGGTGGTCTAGCGGGATCATACTCTGGGGCCAACGTCCTGACTTTC.